The 23 T cell receptor beta chains below come from one sample, sequenced in a study of blood T cells in healthy people across ages. Using a J-beta primer mix together with a sample-barcoded 5' primer, a second PCR was run for about 6 to 11 cycles. Each CDR3 protein gets one entry after TCRdb re-called the 5' RACE reads with MiXCR. This sample has 600,000 to 800,000 distinct CDR3 sequences, with 40% to 65% found just once. What was sequenced was blood. Every receptor here comes from a woman aged 80 or over in good health.

This clonotype was detected ten times or more. This rearrangement joins TRBV9 to TRBJ2-1; D is uncertain. This CDR3 contains 15 residues. Looked up from germline, CDR1 is SGDLS and CDR2 is YYNGEE. With 5 bases removed from V and 4 bases from J, the gap between germline ends came to 16 bases. This CDR3 is CASRRAPTEYNEQFF. CDR3 sequence (DNA): TGTGCCAGCAGGAGAGCCCCAACGGAGTACAATGAGCAGTTCTTC.

In its sample, this clonotype was seen once. This CDR3 is CASSQTVGANVLTF. The CDR3 nucleotides are TGTGCCAGCAGTCAGACTGTTGGGGCCAACGTCCTGACTTTC. This rearrangement joins TRBV6-6 to TRBJ2-6, with unresolved D. CDR1 MNHNY and CDR2 SVGAGI come from the germline V gene (reference sequence). Trimming removed 5 bases from V and 3 bases from J, with 8 bases in between. The length of the CDR3 is 14 residues.

The gene calls are TRBV5-6 and TRBJ2-3; the match to TRBD2 covers 7 bases. Germline V gene data show CDR1 as SGHDT and CDR2 as YYEEEE. CDR3 size: 13 residues. The ends lost 1 base at V and 6 bases at J; junction bases unmatched: 2. This chain's CDR3 is CASSLLGGDTQYF. CDR3 bases: TGTGCCAGCAGCTTGTTGGGGGGGGATACGCAGTATTTT.

This sequence joins TRBV3-1 and TRBJ2-4; TRBD2 matches at 7 bases. CDR1 is LGHDT and CDR2 is YNNKEL in the germline V gene (reference sequence). The junction had 5 bases not matched to a gene; V was cut back by 1 base and J by 5 bases. The CDR3 is made up of 15 amino acids. CDR3 amino acids: CASSQGAGPQNIQYF. The CDR3 nucleotides are TGTGCCAGCAGCCAAGGAGCGGGGCCCCAAAACATTCAGTACTTC.

This clonotype was detected ten times or more. The chain has TRBV12-3 or TRBV12-4 and TRBJ1-5; 9 bases line up with TRBD1. Trimming cost V 6 bases and J 0 bases; bases outside gene matches: 3. CDR3 length: 15 amino acids. The CDR3 reads CASSMDRGSNQPQHF. As DNA, the CDR3 is TGTGCCAGCAGCATGGACAGGGGTAGCAATCAGCCCCAGCATTTT.

The chain links TRBV2 to TRBJ1-1; the D gene is possibly TRBD1 (5 bases). Trimming left V 9 bases short and J 1 base short, with 18 bases between. The CDR3 is 15 residues long. Germline lookup yields CDR1 SNHLY and CDR2 FYNNEI. The CDR3 loop reads CARDSLTASNTEAFF. The CDR3, as DNA: TGTGCCAGAGACAGCCTTACAGCGTCGAACACTGAAGCTTTCTTT.

This clonotype was found a few times. This chain links TRBV10-3 with TRBJ2-2; either TRBD1 or TRBD2 may fit D (6 bases each). The CDR3 has 14 residues. Between the trimmed V and J ends, which lost 6 bases and 0 bases, there was a span of 8 bases. The germline CDR1 and CDR2 sequences are ENHRY and SYGVKD. The CDR3 DNA reads TGTGCCATCAGAGGGGGGCCGAACACCGGGGAGCTGTTTTTT. It yields the protein CAIRGGPNTGELFF.

As to this clonotype: This clone may be a read error of a much larger clone one base away. This rearrangement joins TRBV7-9 to TRBJ2-7, with TRBD1 identical over 7 bases. The DNA end is a closer match to TRBJ2-5, so the J assignment may be wrong. Germline CDR1 and CDR2: SEHNR and FQNEAQ (reference sequence). There are 15 residues in the CDR3. The CDR3 DNA follows: TGTGTCAGCAGTTACTCCGGGACAGTGGGGGAGACCCAGTACTTC. Translation: CVSSYSGTVGETQYF.

This chain connects TRBV14 to TRBJ2-4; possibly TRBD2 for D (6 bases). The germline CDR1 and CDR2 sequences are SGHDN and FVKESK. The CDR3 has 20 amino acids. V shed 3 bases and J shed 0 bases, with 24 bases lying between them. The DNA for the CDR3 is TGTGCCAGCAGCCATCCCGTAGGTAGCGGAGGGGCTCTAGCCAAAAACATTCAGTACTTC. Protein sequence: CASSHPVGSGGALAKNIQYF.

This clonotype was seen many times. The chain recombines TRBV20-1 with TRBJ2-1; D is uncertain. The ends were cut back, 6 bases at V and 7 bases at J, with 19 bases in the middle. Per the germline V gene, CDR1 is DFQATT and CDR2 is SNEGSKA (reference sequence). There are 14 residues in the CDR3. The CDR3 is CSAGPAHKNNEQFF. CDR3 coding DNA: TGCAGTGCCGGGCCAGCACACAAGAATAATGAGCAGTTCTTC.

This clonotype occurred many times. The rearrangement joins TRBV4-1 to TRBJ1-2; D is uncertain. The CDR3 is made up of 12 amino acids. CDR1 MGHRA and CDR2 YSYEKL come from the germline V gene. Deletions cut 6 bases from V and 4 bases from J, with 9 bases between. The CDR3 is CASSTLSYGYTF. The CDR3 nucleotides read TGCGCCAGCAGTACTCTTTCCTATGGCTACACCTTC.

This clonotype was seen many times. The rearrangement links TRBV7-9 to TRBJ2-5; D is uncertain. The germline CDR1 and CDR2 sequences are SEHNR and FQNEAQ (reference sequence). This CDR3 has 13 residues. The V and J ends lost 2 bases and 5 bases respectively, with 9 bases between them. CDR3 region: CASSLPPTETQYF. CDR3 bases: TGTGCCAGCAGCTTACCTCCAACGGAGACCCAGTACTTC.

This clonotype was detected many times. The chain is built from TRBV5-1 and TRBJ1-2; no clear D. Germline loops: CDR1 SGHRS, CDR2 YFSETQ. V dropped 4 bases and J dropped 0 bases, with 10 bases sitting between them. The CDR3 has 14 amino acids. The CDR3 here is CASSTGSSNYGYTF. CDR3 nucleotide sequence: TGCGCCAGCAGCACGGGATCCTCTAACTATGGCTACACCTTC.

V and J are TRBV12-3 or TRBV12-4 and TRBJ2-5, with 8 positions matching TRBD1. The J call may be in error: the DNA end matches TRBJ2-7 better. This CDR3 spans 14 amino acids. The DNA of the CDR3 is TGTGCCAGCAGTTCCTGGACAGGGCACTCCGAGCAGTACTTC. Its protein product is CASSSWTGHSEQYF.

The chain has TRBV6-5 and TRBJ2-1; D is undetermined. The better agreement between TRBJ2-7 and the DNA end casts doubt on the J call. CDR1 MNHEY and CDR2 SVGAGI come from the germline V gene. There are 15 residues in the CDR3. The CDR3 here is CASGPTANSYNEQYF. CDR3 DNA: TGTGCCAGCGGCCCGACTGCAAACTCCTACAATGAGCAGTACTTC.

CDR3 region: CSATGQGAGETQYF. The CDR3 DNA reads TGCAGTGCTACAGGACAGGGGGCGGGTGAGACCCAGTACTTC. The V and J genes are TRBV20-1 and TRBJ2-5, with 11 bases identical to TRBD1. The CDR3 has 14 amino acids. The ends lost 4 bases at V and 5 bases at J; junction bases unmatched: 6. The germline V gene has CDR1 DFQATT and CDR2 SNEGSKA (reference sequence).

The chain carries TRBV5-5 and TRBJ2-3; perhaps D is TRBD1 or TRBD2 (5 bases each). Looked up from germline, CDR1 is SGHKS and CDR2 is YYEKEE (reference sequence). There are 15 residues in the CDR3. Trimming took off 5 bases at V and 6 bases at J, with 19 bases between the two ends. The CDR3: CASSPLGPSTDTQYF. The DNA for the CDR3 is TGTGCCAGCAGTCCCCTGGGACCGTCGACGGATACGCAGTATTTT.

This chain joins TRBV29-1 and TRBJ2-1, with TRBD1 matching 7 bases. The DNA end favors TRBJ2-7, so the J call may be wrong. The CDR3 loop spans 14 amino acids. The V gene's germline CDR1 is SQVTM and CDR2 ANQGSEA. The CDR3 nucleotides read TGCAGCGTTGACAGGGACAGAATATACAATGAGCAGTACTTC. It encodes CSVDRDRIYNEQYF.

V is TRBV4-1 and J is TRBJ1-6; 7 nucleotides match TRBD1. V gave up 2 bases and J gave up 9 bases; unmatched junction bases: 7. There are 15 residues in the CDR3. Germline assignment: CDR1 MGHRA and CDR2 YSYEKL. The CDR3 spells CASSQPGQSRSPLHF. The DNA of the CDR3 is TGCGCCAGCAGCCAACCGGGACAGAGCCGTTCACCCCTCCACTTT.

This clonotype has at least ten counts. This may be a read error, as it is one base from a much larger clone. This chain connects TRBV6-5 to TRBJ2-4; TRBD1 matches 7 bases. This CDR3 has 14 amino acids. Germline V gene sequence: CDR1 MNHEY, CDR2 SVGAGI. The junction had 6 bases not matched to a gene; V was cut back by 6 bases and J by 4 bases. CDR3 amino acids: CASRATGIKNIQYF. The CDR3, as DNA: TGTGCCAGCAGGGCGACAGGGATAAAAAACATTCAGTACTTC.

In this sample, this clonotype turned up once. The conserved phenylalanine or tryptophan normally closing the CDR3 is absent here, so this likely arose from a read error. This chain connects TRBV2 to TRBJ2-3, with 9 bases fitting TRBD2. CDR1 and CDR2 from the germline V gene are SNHLY and FYNNEI. The CDR3 runs to 16 residues. The V and J ends lost 2 bases and 6 bases, in that order; junction bases with no gene match: 9. The chain's CDR3 is CASSEFPAGGLDTQYL. Written as DNA, the CDR3 is TGTGCCAGCAGTGAATTCCCAGCGGGAGGTTTGGATACGCAGTATTTG.

In its sample, this clonotype was seen a few times. V and J are TRBV7-2 and TRBJ2-1; D possibly matches TRBD1 or TRBD2 (5 bases each). CDR1 is SGHTA, CDR2 FQGNSA, per germline. The CDR3 is 14 residues long. Trimming removed 8 bases at V and 2 bases at J, with 13 bases between. The CDR3 sequence is CASGGPMAYNEQFF. CDR3 nucleotides: TGTGCCAGCGGGGGACCGATGGCCTACAATGAGCAGTTCTTC.

This clonotype was seen just once. This chain connects TRBV2 to TRBJ2-5, with 9 positions matching TRBD1. Gene TRBJ2-7 matches the end of the DNA better, so the J call may be wrong. Germline lookup yields CDR1 SNHLY and CDR2 FYNNEI. The CDR3 loop spans 14 amino acids. The CDR3 DNA sequence: TGTGCCAGCAGTTATCCGGGACAGGGTGTCGAGCAGTACTTC. Residues: CASSYPGQGVEQYF.